This entry features one T cell receptor (beta chain) sequence. Its antigen is currently unknown. With V trimmed by 3 bases and J by 1 base, 7 bases remained unmatched. Germline CDR1 DFQATT, CDR2 SNEGSKA (reference sequence). This CDR3 has 15 amino acids. Libraries were prepared by immunoSEQ multiplex PCR; TCRdb keeps only in-frame clonotypes and omits some of them. Of some 69,000 clones in the sample, 85% are singletons; the top ten hold roughly a fifth. The data were taken from a study of T cell responses to AZD1222 COVID-19 vaccine. Study-level findings and limits: Spike-specific TCR breadth and depth were elevated following two AZD1222 doses. Seropositivity was recorded at baseline in only a handful of AZD1222 recipients. Females made up more of the donors, who were largely white British, and clonal diversity may have come out too low.

The V gene is TRBV20-1, the J gene TRBJ2-3; 7 bases agree with TRBD2. This sequence was found in an adult in good health. The sample here was peripheral blood, taken on day 0 of AZD1222 vaccination. The chain's CDR3 is CSASQIAGGTDTQYF. The CDR3 DNA follows: TGCAGTGCTAGTCAGATCGCGGGGGGCACAGATACGCAGTATTTT.